A single T cell receptor beta chain is shown here with its context. Germline V gives CDR1 SNHLY, CDR2 FYNNEI. Between the trimmed V and J ends, which lost 6 bases and 0 bases, there was a span of 18 bases. The CDR3 covers 16 residues. Donors were grouped by their self-reported clinical history. Here immunoSEQ multiplex PCR was the method, and the copy in TCRdb shows in-frame clones only, minus some. The sample consists of under 450,000 clones, 80% to 90% of them appearing once. This specimen comes from a study of blood T cell repertoires in COVID-19. The chain uses TRBV2 and TRBJ2-7; a possible D gene is TRBD1 (5 bases). Specimen: PBMCs or T cells enriched from blood (not recorded which). This receptor was obtained from a young man who had recovered from COVID-19. The CDR3 DNA sequence: TGTGCCAGCAGCACAGGTTTCCCAGAATCCTCCTACGAGCAGTACTTC. It codes for CASSTGFPESSYEQYF.